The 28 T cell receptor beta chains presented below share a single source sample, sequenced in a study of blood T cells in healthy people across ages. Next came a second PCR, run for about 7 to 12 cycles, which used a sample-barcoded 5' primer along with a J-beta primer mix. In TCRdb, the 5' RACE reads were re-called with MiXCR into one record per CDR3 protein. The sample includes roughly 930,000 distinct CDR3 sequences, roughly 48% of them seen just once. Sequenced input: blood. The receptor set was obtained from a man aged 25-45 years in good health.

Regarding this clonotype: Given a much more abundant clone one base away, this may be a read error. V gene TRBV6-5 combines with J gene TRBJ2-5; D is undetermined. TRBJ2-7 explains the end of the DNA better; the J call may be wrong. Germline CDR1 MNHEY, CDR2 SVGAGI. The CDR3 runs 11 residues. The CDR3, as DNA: TGTGCCAGCAGGGGAACAGTCGAGCAGTACTTC. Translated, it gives CASRGTVEQYF.

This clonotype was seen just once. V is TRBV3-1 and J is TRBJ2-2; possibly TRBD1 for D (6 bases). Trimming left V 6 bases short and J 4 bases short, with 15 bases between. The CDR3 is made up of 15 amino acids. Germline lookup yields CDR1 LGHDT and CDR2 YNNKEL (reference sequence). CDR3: CASSSRQGPTGELFF. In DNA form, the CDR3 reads TGTGCCAGCAGTTCGCGGCAGGGGCCCACCGGGGAGCTGTTTTTT.

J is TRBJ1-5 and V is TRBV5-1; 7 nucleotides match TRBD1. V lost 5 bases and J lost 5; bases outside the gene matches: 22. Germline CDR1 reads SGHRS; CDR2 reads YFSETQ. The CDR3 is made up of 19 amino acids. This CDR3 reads CASRIKAGTATFYHQPQHF. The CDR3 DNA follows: TGCGCCAGCAGGATAAAAGCCGGGACAGCGACCTTTTACCATCAGCCCCAGCATTTT.

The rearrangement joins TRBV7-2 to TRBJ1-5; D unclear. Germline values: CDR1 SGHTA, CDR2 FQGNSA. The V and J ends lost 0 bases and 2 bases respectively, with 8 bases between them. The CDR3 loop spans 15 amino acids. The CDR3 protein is CASSLASGGNQPQHF. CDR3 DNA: TGTGCCAGCAGCTTAGCAAGCGGGGGCAATCAGCCCCAGCATTTT.

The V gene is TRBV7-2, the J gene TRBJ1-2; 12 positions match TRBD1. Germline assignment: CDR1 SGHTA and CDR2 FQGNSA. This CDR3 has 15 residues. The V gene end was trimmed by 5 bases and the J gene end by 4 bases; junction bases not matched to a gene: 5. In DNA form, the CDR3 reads TGTGCCAGCAGCCCAGGGACAGGGGGCCGCTATGGCTACACCTTC. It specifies CASSPGTGGRYGYTF.

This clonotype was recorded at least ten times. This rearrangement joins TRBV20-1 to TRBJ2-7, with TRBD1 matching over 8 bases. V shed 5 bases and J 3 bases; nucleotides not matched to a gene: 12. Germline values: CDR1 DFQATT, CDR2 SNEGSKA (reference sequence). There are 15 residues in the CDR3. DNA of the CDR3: TGCAGTGCTTCTAAAGGGGGGACAGGACGCTACGAGCAGTACTTC. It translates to CSASKGGTGRYEQYF.

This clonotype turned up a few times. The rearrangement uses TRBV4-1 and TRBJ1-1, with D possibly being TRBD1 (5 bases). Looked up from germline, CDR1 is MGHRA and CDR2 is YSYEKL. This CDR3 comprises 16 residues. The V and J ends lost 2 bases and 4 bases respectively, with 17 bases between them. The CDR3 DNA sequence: TGCGCCAGCAGCCAACCCGGCCAGGGAGGAGTCACTGAAGCTTTCTTT. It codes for CASSQPGQGGVTEAFF.

DNA for the CDR3: TGTGCCAGCAGTGCGGGACCGGGGATGGGCTACACCTTC. It specifies CASSAGPGMGYTF. The chain couples TRBV2 to TRBJ1-2; tentative D call: TRBD1 (5 bases). Trimming shortened V by 4 bases and J by 8 bases, and 14 bases separated the two germline ends. Germline assignment: CDR1 SNHLY and CDR2 FYNNEI. The CDR3 is 13 residues long.

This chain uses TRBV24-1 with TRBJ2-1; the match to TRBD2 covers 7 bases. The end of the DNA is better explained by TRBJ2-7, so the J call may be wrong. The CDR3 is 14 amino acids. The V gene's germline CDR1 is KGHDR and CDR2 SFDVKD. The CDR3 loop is CATQAPSGYNEQYF. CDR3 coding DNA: TGTGCCACGCAGGCGCCTAGCGGATACAATGAGCAGTACTTC.

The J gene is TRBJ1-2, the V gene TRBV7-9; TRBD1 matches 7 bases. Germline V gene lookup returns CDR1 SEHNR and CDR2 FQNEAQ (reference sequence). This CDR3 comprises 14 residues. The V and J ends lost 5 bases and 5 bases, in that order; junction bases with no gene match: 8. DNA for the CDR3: TGTGCCAGCAGCGACAGGGACGAGAGGTATGGCTACACCTTC. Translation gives CASSDRDERYGYTF. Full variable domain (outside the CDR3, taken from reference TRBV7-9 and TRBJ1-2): DTGVSQNPRHKITKRGQNVTFRCDPISEHNRLYWYRQTLGQGPEFLTYFQNEAQLEKSRLLSDRFSAERPKGSFSTLEIQRTEQGDSAMYLCASSDRDERYGYTFGSGTRLTVV.

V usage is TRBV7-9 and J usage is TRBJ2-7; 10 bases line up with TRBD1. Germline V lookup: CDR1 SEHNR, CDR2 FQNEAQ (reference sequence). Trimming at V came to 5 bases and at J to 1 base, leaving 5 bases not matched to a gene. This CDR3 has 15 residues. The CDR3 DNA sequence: TGTGCCAGCAGCGAGACAGGGGGCCATTCCTACGAGCAGTACTTC. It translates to CASSETGGHSYEQYF.

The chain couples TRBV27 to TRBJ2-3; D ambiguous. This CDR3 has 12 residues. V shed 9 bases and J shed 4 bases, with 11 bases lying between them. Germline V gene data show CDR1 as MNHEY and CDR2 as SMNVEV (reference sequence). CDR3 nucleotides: TGTGCCAGTGGGTATAGGGCAGATACGCAGTATTTT. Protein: CASGYRADTQYF.

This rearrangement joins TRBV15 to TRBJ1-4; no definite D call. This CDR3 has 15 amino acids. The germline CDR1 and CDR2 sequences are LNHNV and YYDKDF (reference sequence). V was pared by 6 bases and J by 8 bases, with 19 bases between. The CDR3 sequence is CATSRDRGLQEKLFF. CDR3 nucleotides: TGTGCCACCAGTCGCGATCGGGGTCTTCAGGAAAAACTGTTTTTT. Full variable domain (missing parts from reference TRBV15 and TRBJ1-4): DAMVIQNPRYQVTQFGKPVTLSCSQTLNHNVMYWYQQKSSQAPKLLFHYYDKDFNNEADTPDNFQSRRPNTSFCFLDIRSPGLGDTAMYLCATSRDRGLQEKLFFGSGTQLSVL.

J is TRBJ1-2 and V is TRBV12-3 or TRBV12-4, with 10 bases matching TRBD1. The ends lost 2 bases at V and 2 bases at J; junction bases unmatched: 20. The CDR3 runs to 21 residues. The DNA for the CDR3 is TGTGCCAGCAGTTTAAGGGGACAGGGGCCGATAGGGAGTCTCAGGAACTATGGCTACACCTTC. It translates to CASSLRGQGPIGSLRNYGYTF.

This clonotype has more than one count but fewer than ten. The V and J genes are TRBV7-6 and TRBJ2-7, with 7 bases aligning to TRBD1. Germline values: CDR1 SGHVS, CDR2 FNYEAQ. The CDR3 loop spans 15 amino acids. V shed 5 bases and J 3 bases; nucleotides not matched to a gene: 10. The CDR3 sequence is CASSPRQGGIYEQYF. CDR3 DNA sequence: TGTGCCAGCAGCCCCCGACAGGGTGGGATCTACGAGCAGTACTTC.

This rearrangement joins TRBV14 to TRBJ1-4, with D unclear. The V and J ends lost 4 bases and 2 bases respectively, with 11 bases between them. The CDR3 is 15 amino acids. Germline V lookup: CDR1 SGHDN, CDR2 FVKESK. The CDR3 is CASSPGWMTNEKLFF. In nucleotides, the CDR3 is TGTGCCAGCAGCCCCGGGTGGATGACTAATGAAAAACTGTTTTTT. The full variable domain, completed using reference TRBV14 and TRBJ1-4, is EAGVTQFPSHSVIEKGQTVTLRCDPISGHDNLYWYRRVMGKEIKFLLHFVKESKQDESGMPNNRFLAERTGGTYSTLKVQPAELEDSGVYFCASSPGWMTNEKLFFGSGTQLSVL.

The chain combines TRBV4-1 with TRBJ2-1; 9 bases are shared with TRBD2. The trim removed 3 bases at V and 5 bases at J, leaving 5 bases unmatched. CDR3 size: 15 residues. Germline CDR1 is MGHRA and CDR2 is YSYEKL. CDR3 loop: CASSHGLASDNEQFF. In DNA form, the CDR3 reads TGCGCCAGCAGCCACGGACTAGCGTCCGACAATGAGCAGTTCTTC.

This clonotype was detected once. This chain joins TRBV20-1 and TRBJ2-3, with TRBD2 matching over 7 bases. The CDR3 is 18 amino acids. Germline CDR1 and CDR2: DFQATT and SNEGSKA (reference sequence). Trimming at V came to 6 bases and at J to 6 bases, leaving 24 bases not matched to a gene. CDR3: CSARMPTRGVPVSDTQYF. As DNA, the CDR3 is TGCAGTGCCCGCATGCCCACTCGGGGGGTACCGGTGTCCGATACGCAGTATTTT.

CDR3 DNA: TGTGCCAGCAGTCACGACGGCACAGATACGCAGTATTTT. This sequence encodes CASSHDGTDTQYF. The rearrangement uses TRBV27 and TRBJ2-3; D gene uncertain. The V and J ends lost 5 bases and 1 base respectively, with 7 bases between them. Germline values: CDR1 MNHEY, CDR2 SMNVEV (reference sequence). This CDR3 is built from 13 residues.

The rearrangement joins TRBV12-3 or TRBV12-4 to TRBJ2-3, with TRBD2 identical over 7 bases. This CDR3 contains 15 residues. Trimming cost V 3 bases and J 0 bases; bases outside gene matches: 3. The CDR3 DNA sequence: TGTGCCAGCAGTTTTTTAGCGGGCAGCACAGATACGCAGTATTTT. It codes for CASSFLAGSTDTQYF.

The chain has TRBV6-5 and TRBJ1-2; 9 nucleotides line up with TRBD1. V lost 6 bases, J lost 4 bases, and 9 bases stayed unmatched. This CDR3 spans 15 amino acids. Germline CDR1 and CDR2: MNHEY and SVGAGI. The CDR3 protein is CASSQGQGIGYGYTF. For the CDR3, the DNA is TGTGCCAGCAGCCAAGGACAGGGGATCGGCTATGGCTACACCTTC.

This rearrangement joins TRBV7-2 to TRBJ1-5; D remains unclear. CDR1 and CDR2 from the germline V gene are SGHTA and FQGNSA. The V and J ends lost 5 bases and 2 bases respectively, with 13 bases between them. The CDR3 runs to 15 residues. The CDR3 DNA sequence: TGTGCCAGCAGCCTTAACTTCCAGGGCAATCAGCCCCAGCATTTT. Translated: CASSLNFQGNQPQHF.

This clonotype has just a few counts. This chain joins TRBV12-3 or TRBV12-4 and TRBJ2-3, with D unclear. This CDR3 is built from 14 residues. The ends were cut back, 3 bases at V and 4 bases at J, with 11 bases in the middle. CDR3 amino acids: CASSFPEIPDTQYF. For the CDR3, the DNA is TGTGCCAGCAGTTTCCCAGAGATCCCAGATACGCAGTATTTT.

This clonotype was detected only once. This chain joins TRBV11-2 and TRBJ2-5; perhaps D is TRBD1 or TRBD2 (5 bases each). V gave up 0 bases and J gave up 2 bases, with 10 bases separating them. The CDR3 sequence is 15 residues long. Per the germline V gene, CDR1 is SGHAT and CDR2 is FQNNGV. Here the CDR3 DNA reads TGTGCCAGCAGCTTAGAACAGGACTGGCAAGAGACCCAGTACTTC. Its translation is CASSLEQDWQETQYF.

The CDR3 here is CASSEQISYGYTF. The CDR3 DNA follows: TGTGCCAGCAGCGAACAGATAAGCTATGGCTACACCTTC. The genes are TRBV12-3 or TRBV12-4 and TRBJ1-2; D is undetermined. The germline V and J ends were trimmed by 6 bases and 4 bases, with 12 bases remaining between them. This CDR3 spans 13 amino acids.

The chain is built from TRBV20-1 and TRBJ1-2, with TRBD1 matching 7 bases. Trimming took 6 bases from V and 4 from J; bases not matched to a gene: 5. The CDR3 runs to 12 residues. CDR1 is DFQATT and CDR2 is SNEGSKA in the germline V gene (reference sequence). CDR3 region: CSAQTGTYGYTF. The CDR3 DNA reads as TGCAGTGCCCAGACAGGGACCTATGGCTACACCTTC.

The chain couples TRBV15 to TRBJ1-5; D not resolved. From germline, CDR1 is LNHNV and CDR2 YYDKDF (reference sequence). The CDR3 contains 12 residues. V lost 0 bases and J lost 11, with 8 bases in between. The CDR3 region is CATSRDMAAQHF. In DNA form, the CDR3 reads TGTGCCACCAGCAGAGATATGGCAGCCCAGCATTTT.

CDR3 sequence: CAILSGASGTDTQYF. DNA of the CDR3: TGTGCCATCCTGTCTGGGGCGTCGGGCACAGATACGCAGTATTTT. The gene calls are TRBV10-3 and TRBJ2-3; a possible D gene is TRBD1 (5 bases). The CDR3 totals 15 residues. Germline V gene sequence: CDR1 ENHRY, CDR2 SYGVKD. The V and J ends lost 8 bases and 1 base respectively, with 16 bases between them.